This TCR beta chain was sequenced in a study of T cell repertoires in cytomegalovirus infection. Looking at the study overall: The public TCR beta signatures pointed to both CMV infection and matching HLA type. Findings and limits, study-wide: The study identified carriers of CMV plus the relevant HLA from cumulative public TCR beta family frequency. There were HLA-C-restricted CMV-specific TCR beta clonotypes dominating the ex vivo response.

CDR3 length equals 15 residues. Germline CDR1 SGHAT, CDR2 FQNNGV. V dropped 5 bases and J dropped 7 bases, with 17 bases sitting between them. This clonotype was counted many times. What it binds is unknown. TCRdb reprocessed the reads via MiXCR and lists one record per CDR3 protein. The sample contains about 460,000 distinct CDR3 sequences, around 10% of which appear only once. The V gene is TRBV11-2, the J gene TRBJ2-2, with D possibly being TRBD2 (5 bases). The sequencing input was PBMCs. The clonotype was recovered from a human donor in good health (CMV status not recorded). Some clones in this sample may be carry-over from other donors' samples. The CDR3 nucleotides read TGTGCCAGCAGCCTAAGCGGAGCCGAAGTCGGGGAGCTGTTTTTT. It translates to CASSLSGAEVGELFF.